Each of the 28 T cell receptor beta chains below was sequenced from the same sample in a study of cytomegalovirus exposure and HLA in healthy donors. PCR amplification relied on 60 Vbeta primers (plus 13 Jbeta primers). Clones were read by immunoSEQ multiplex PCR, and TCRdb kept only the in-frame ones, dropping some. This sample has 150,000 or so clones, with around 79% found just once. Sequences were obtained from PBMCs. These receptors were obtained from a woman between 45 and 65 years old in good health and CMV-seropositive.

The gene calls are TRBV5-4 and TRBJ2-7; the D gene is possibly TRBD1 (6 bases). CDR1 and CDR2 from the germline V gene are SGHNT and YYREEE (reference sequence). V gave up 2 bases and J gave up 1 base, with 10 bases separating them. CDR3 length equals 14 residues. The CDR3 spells CASSLQGSSYEQYF. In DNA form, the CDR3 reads TGTGCCAGCAGCTTACAGGGTTCGTCCTACGAGCAGTACTTC.

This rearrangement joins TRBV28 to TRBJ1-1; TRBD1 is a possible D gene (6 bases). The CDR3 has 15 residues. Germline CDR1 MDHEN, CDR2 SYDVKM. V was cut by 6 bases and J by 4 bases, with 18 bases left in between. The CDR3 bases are TGTGCCAGCAGCCGGGACAAAGGAAGTGGCACTGAAGCTTTCTTT. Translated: CASSRDKGSGTEAFF.

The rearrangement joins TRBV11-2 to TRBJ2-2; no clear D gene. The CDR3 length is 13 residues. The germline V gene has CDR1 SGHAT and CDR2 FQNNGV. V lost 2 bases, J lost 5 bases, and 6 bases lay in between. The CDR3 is CASSLFVTGELFF. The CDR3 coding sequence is TGTGCCAGCAGCTTATTCGTGACCGGGGAGCTGTTTTTT.

The CDR3 DNA is TGTGCCAGCAGACCCTTCACAGGGGGTGAAAAACTGTTTTTT. It codes for CASRPFTGGEKLFF. The rearrangement joins TRBV28 to TRBJ1-4, with 8 bases identical to TRBD1. In germline, CDR1 is MDHEN, CDR2 SYDVKM. There are 14 residues in the CDR3. V was clipped by 6 bases and J by 7 bases; unmatched bases: 7.

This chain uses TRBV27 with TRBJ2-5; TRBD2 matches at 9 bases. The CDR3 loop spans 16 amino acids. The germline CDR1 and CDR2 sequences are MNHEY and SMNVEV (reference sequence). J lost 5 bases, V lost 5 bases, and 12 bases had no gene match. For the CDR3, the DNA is TGTGCCAGCAGTCCAAAGTCAGCGGGAGGCCGGGAGACCCAGTACTTC. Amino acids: CASSPKSAGGRETQYF.

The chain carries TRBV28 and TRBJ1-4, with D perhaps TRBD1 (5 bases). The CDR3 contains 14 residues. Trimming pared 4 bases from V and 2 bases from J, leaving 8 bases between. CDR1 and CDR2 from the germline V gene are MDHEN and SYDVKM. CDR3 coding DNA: TGTGCCAGCAGTTATGGGGGGACTAATGAAAAACTGTTTTTT. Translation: CASSYGGTNEKLFF.

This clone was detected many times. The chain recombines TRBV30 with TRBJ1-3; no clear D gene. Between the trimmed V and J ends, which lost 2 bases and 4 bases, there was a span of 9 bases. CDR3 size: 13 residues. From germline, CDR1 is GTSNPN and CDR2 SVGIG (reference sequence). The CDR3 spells CAWSPTGGNTIYF. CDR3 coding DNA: TGTGCCTGGAGTCCGACGGGGGGAAACACCATATATTTT.

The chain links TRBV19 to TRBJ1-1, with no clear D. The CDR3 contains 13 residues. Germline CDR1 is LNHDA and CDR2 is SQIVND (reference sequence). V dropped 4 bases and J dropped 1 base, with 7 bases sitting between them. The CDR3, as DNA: TGTGCCAGTAGTACCTACCCGAACACTGAAGCTTTCTTT. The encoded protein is CASSTYPNTEAFF. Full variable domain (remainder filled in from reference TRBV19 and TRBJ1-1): DGGITQSPKYLFRKEGQNVTLSCEQNLNHDAMYWYRQDPGQGLRLIYYSQIVNDFQKGDIAEGYSVSREKKESFPLTVTSAQKNPTAFYLCASSTYPNTEAFFGQGTRLTVV.

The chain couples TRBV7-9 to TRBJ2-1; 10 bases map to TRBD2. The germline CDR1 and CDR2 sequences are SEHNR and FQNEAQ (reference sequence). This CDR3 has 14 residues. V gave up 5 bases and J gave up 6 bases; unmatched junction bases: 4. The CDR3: CASSPGLAVNEQFF. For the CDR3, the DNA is TGTGCCAGCAGCCCCGGACTAGCGGTCAATGAGCAGTTCTTC. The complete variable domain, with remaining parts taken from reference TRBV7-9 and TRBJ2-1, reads DTGVSQNPRHKITKRGQNVTFRCDPISEHNRLYWYRQTLGQGPEFLTYFQNEAQLEKSRLLSDRFSAERPKGSFSTLEIQRTEQGDSAMYLCASSPGLAVNEQFFGPGTRLTVL.

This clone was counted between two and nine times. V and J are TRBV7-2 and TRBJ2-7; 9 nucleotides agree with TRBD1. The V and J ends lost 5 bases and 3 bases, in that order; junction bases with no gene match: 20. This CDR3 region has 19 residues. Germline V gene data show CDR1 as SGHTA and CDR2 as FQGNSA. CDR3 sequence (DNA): TGTGCCAGCAGCGGGGGGACAGGGTGGATCCGGGGTGCCTACTACGAGCAGTACTTC. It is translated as CASSGGTGWIRGAYYEQYF.

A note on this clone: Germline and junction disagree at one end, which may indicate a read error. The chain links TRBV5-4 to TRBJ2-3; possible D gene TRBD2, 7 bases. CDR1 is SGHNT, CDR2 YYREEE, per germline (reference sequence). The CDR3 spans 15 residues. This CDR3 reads CAGSLGGLGTDTQYF. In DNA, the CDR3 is TGTGCCGGCAGCTTGGGGGGGCTTGGAACAGATACGCAGTATTTT.

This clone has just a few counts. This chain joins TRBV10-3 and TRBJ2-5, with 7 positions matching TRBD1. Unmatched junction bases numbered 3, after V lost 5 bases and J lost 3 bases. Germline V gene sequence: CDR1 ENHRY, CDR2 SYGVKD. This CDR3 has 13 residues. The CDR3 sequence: CAISTGTEETQYF. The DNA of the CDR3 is TGTGCCATCAGTACCGGGACAGAAGAGACCCAGTACTTC.

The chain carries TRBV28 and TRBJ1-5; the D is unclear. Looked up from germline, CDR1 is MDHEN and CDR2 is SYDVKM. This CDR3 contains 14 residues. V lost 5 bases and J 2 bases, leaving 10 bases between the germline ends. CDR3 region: CASSHDTRNQPQHF. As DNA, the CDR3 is TGTGCCAGCAGTCATGACACGCGCAATCAGCCCCAGCATTTT.

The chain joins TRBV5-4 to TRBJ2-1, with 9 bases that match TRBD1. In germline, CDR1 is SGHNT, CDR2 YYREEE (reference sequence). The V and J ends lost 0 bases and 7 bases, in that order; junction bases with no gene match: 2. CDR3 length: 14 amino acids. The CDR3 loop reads CASSLVGTGNEQFF. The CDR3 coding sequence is TGTGCCAGCAGCTTGGTCGGGACAGGGAATGAGCAGTTCTTC.

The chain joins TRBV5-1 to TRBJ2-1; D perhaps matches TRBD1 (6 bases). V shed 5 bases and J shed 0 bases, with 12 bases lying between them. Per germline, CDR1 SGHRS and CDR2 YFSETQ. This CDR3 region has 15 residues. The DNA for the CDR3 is TGCGCCAGCAGGAAACAGGGAGTCTCCTACAATGAGCAGTTCTTC. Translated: CASRKQGVSYNEQFF.

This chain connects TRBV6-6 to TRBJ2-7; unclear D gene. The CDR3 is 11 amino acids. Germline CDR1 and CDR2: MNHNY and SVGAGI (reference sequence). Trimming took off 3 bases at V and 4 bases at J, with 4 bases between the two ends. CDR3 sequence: CASSYNYEQYF. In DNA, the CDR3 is TGTGCCAGCAGTTATAATTACGAGCAGTACTTC.

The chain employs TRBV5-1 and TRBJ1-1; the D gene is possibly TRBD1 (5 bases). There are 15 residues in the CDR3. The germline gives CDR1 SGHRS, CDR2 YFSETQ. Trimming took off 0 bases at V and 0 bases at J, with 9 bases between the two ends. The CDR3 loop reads CASSLGATVNTEAFF. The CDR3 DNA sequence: TGCGCCAGCAGCTTGGGGGCGACAGTGAACACTGAAGCTTTCTTT.

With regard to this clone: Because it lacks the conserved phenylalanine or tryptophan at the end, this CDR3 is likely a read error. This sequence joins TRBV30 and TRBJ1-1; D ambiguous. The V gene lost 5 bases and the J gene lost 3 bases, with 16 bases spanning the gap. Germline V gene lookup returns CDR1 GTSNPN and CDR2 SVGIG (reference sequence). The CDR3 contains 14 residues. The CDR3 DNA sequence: TGTGCCTGGGAACCGGGAGGTTGGTACACTGAAGCTTTCGTT. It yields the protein CAWEPGGWYTEAFV.

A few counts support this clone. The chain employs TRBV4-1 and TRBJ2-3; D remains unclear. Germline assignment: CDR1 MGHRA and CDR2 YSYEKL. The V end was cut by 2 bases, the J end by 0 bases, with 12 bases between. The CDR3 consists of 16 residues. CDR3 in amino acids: CASSQRYSTSTDTQYF. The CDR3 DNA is TGCGCCAGCAGCCAAAGATACAGCACTAGCACAGATACGCAGTATTTT.

CDR3 loop: CASSSGFANYGYTF. The CDR3 DNA sequence: TGTGCCAGCAGCTCGGGATTTGCTAACTATGGCTACACCTTC. The chain combines TRBV7-9 with TRBJ1-2; no reliable D call. This CDR3 spans 14 amino acids. V was clipped by 4 bases and J by 0 bases, with 9 bases between them. The V gene's germline CDR1 is SEHNR and CDR2 FQNEAQ (reference sequence).

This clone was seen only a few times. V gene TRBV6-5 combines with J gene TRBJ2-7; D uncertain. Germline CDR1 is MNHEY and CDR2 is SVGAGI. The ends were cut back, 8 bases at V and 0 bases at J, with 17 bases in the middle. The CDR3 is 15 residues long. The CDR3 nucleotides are TGTGCCAGCTTATTCAAGGTGGGCTTCTCCTACGAGCAGTACTTC. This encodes CASLFKVGFSYEQYF.

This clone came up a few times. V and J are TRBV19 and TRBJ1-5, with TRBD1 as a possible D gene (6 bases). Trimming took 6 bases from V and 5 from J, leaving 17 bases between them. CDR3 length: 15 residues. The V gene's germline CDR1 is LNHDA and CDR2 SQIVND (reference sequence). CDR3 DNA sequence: TGTGCCAGTAGAACCATACCTACAGGGCATCAGCCCCAGCATTTT. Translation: CASRTIPTGHQPQHF.

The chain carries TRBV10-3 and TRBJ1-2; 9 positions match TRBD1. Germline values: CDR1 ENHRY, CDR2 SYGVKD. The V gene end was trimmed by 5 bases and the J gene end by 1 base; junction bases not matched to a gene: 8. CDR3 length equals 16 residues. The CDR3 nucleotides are TGTGCCATCAGTAGACAGGGGGTAGGAGGTAACTATGGCTACACCTTC. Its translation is CAISRQGVGGNYGYTF.

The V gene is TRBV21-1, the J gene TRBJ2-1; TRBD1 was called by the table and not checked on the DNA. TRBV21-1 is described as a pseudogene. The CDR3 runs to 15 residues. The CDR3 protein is CASSKGPTGISEQFF. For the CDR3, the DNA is TGTGCCAGCAGCAAAGGTCCCACAGGGATTAGTGAGCAGTTCTTC.

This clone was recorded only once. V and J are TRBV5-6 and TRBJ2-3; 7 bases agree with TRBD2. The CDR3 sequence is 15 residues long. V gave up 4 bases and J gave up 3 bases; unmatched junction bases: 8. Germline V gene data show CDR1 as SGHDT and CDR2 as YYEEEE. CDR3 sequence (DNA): TGTGCCAGCAGCCCATGGACTAGTGGAACAGATACGCAGTATTTT. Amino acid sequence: CASSPWTSGTDTQYF.

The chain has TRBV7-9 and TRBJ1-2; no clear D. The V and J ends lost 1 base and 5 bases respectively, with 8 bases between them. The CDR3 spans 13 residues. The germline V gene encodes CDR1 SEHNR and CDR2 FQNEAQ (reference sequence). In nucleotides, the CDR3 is TGTGCCAGCAGCTTAGTGTCGGTATATGGCTACACCTTC. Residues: CASSLVSVYGYTF.

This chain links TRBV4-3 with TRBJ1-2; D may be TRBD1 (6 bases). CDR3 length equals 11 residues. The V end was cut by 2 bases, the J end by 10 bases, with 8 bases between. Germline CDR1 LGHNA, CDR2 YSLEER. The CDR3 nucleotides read TGCGCCAGCAGCCAAATGGGGGCCTACACCTTC. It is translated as CASSQMGAYTF.

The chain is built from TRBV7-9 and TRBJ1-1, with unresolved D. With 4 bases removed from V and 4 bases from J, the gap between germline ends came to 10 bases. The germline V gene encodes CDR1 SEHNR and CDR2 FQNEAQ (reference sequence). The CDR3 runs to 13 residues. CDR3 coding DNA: TGTGCCAGCAGCTCCCAACGGGGCACTGAAGCTTTCTTT. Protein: CASSSQRGTEAFF. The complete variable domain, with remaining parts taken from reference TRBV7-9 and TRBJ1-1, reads DTGVSQNPRHKITKRGQNVTFRCDPISEHNRLYWYRQTLGQGPEFLTYFQNEAQLEKSRLLSDRFSAERPKGSFSTLEIQRTEQGDSAMYLCASSSQRGTEAFFGQGTRLTVV.